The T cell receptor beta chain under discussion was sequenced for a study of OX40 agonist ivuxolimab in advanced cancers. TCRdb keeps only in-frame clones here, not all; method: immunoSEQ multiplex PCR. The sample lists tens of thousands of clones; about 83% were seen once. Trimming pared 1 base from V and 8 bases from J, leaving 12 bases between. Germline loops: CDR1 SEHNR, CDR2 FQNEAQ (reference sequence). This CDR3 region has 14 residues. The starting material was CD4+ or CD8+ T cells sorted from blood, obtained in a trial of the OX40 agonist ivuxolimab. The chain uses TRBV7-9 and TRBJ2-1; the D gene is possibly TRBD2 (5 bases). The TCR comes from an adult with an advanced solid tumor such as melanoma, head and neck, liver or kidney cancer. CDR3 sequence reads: CASSLETWRDEQFF. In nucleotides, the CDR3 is TGTGCCAGCAGCTTAGAGACCTGGCGGGATGAGCAGTTCTTC.